Below, 15 T cell receptor beta chains from the same sample are listed, as sequenced in a study of memory CD4+ T cells and cytomegalovirus serostatus. Measured with immunoSEQ multiplex PCR; TCRdb has only the in-frame clones, and not every one. This table has over 40,000 clones, roughly 80% appearing once. The sort gate was single viable CD3+CD4+CD8-CD45RO+ cells for memory CD4+ T cells. Sequencing was carried out using memory CD4+ T cells from blood. These receptors were taken from an adult in good health and CMV-seronegative.

The chain recombines TRBV10-3 with TRBJ2-6; D ambiguous. The V and J ends lost 0 bases and 4 bases respectively, with 10 bases between them. The CDR3 sequence is 16 residues long. CDR1 is ENHRY, CDR2 SYGVKD, per germline. CDR3 bases: TGTGCCATCAGTGAGTCGATGCGCCCAGGGGCCAACGTCCTGACTTTC. Amino acid sequence: CAISESMRPGANVLTF.

The chain links TRBV5-1 to TRBJ2-7; TRBD2 is a possible D gene (5 bases). Germline V gives CDR1 SGHRS, CDR2 YFSETQ. The CDR3 sequence is 13 residues long. The V gene lost 5 bases and the J gene lost 0 bases, with 9 bases spanning the gap. CDR3 coding DNA: TGCGCCAGCAGTGTGGGGAGCTCCTACGAGCAGTACTTC. Translated: CASSVGSSYEQYF.

The V call is TRBV19, the J call TRBJ1-1; tentatively, D is TRBD1 (5 bases). The CDR3 is made up of 17 amino acids. The V end was cut by 7 bases, the J end by 0 bases, with 21 bases between. Per germline, CDR1 LNHDA and CDR2 SQIVND (reference sequence). The CDR3 region has the DNA TGTGCCAGTACGAGGCGCGTGGCAGGGTCGGTGAACACTGAAGCTTTCTTT. This encodes CASTRRVAGSVNTEAFF.

The V and J genes are TRBV20-1 and TRBJ1-4, with D tentatively TRBD1 (5 bases). Germline CDR1 DFQATT, CDR2 SNEGSKA (reference sequence). This CDR3 has 11 amino acids. The CDR3 loop is CSAYRSGKLFF. CDR3 DNA: TGCAGCGCTTACAGGAGTGGAAAACTGTTTTTT.

The chain links TRBV6-5 to TRBJ2-5; D may correspond to TRBD1 or TRBD2 (5 bases each). CDR1 is MNHEY, CDR2 SVGAGI, per germline. CDR3 length equals 13 residues. The V end was cut by 7 bases, the J end by 6 bases, with 15 bases between. In DNA form, the CDR3 reads TGTGCCAGCACCCATCCCGGGGCGAAGACCCAGTACTTC. It translates to CASTHPGAKTQYF.

This clone was seen once. The genes are TRBV2 and TRBJ2-2; perhaps TRBD1 as D (5 bases). CDR1 SNHLY and CDR2 FYNNEI come from the germline V gene. Trimming removed 4 bases from V and 4 bases from J, with 7 bases in between. The CDR3 is 13 residues long. In nucleotides, the CDR3 is TGTGCCAGCAGTGCAGGGATCACCGGGGAGCTGTTTTTT. Protein product: CASSAGITGELFF.

This chain connects TRBV4-1 to TRBJ1-4; possibly TRBD1 for D (6 bases). Germline V gene data show CDR1 as MGHRA and CDR2 as YSYEKL. V lost 2 bases, J lost 4 bases, and 17 bases lay in between. The CDR3 totals 17 residues. This CDR3 reads CASSQTRRGTSNEKLFF. In DNA form, the CDR3 reads TGCGCCAGCAGCCAAACCAGGAGGGGGACGAGTAATGAAAAACTGTTTTTT.

This clone was observed a handful of times. This sequence joins TRBV5-1 and TRBJ1-5; D gene unclear. The CDR3 covers 13 residues. The germline V and J ends were trimmed by 0 bases and 7 bases, with 8 bases remaining between them. Per germline, CDR1 SGHRS and CDR2 YFSETQ. The chain's CDR3 is CASSLGYGQPQHF. The CDR3 DNA is TGCGCCAGCAGCTTGGGATATGGCCAGCCCCAGCATTTT. Filled out from reference TRBV5-1 and TRBJ1-5, the complete variable domain reads KAGVTQTPRYLIKTRGQQVTLSCSPISGHRSVSWYQQTPGQGLQFLFEYFSETQRNKGNFPGRFSGRQFSNSRSEMNVSTLELGDSALYLCASSLGYGQPQHFGDGTRLSIL.

The chain has TRBV5-1 and TRBJ2-3, with TRBD2 matching 11 bases. This CDR3 contains 19 residues. Trimming removed 1 base from V and 0 bases from J; junction bases left unmatched: 10. Germline CDR1 and CDR2: SGHRS and YFSETQ. CDR3 amino acids: CASSLSSTSGDPSTDTQYF. The CDR3 nucleotides are TGCGCCAGCAGCTTGTCCTCGACTAGCGGGGATCCTAGCACAGATACGCAGTATTTT.

This clone was picked up one time. The rearrangement uses TRBV25-1 and TRBJ2-7; either TRBD1 or TRBD2 may fit D (5 bases each). V lost 7 bases, J lost 7 bases, and 20 bases lay in between. The CDR3 consists of 14 residues. CDR1 and CDR2 from the germline V gene are MGHDK and SYGVNS. The CDR3: CASTHGARGEEQYF. The CDR3 DNA follows: TGTGCCAGCACCCATGGGGCTCGAGGGGAAGAGCAGTACTTC.

This clone was recorded only once. This rearrangement joins TRBV7-9 to TRBJ2-5; a weak D match, TRBD1 (6 bases). From germline, CDR1 is SEHNR and CDR2 FQNEAQ (reference sequence). The length of the CDR3 is 18 residues. V lost 5 bases to trimming and J lost 4 bases, with 26 bases between them. In DNA form, the CDR3 reads TGTGCCAGCAGCCCCAATATAGGGGACAAGTATGTTCGAGAGACCCAGTACTTC. This translates into CASSPNIGDKYVRETQYF.

The chain carries TRBV7-9 and TRBJ1-6; 7 bases match TRBD1. Losses at the gene ends were 5 bases for V and 10 bases for J; bases not matched to a gene: 8. CDR3 length: 14 residues. Germline V lookup: CDR1 SEHNR, CDR2 FQNEAQ (reference sequence). CDR3 region: CASSAGTETSPLHF. CDR3 nucleotide sequence: TGTGCCAGCAGCGCCGGGACAGAAACGTCACCCCTCCACTTT. Using reference TRBV7-9 and TRBJ1-6 for the parts outside the CDR3, the full variable domain is DTGVSQNPRHKITKRGQNVTFRCDPISEHNRLYWYRQTLGQGPEFLTYFQNEAQLEKSRLLSDRFSAERPKGSFSTLEIQRTEQGDSAMYLCASSAGTETSPLHFGNGTRLTVT.

V gene TRBV30 combines with J gene TRBJ2-7; the D gene is possibly TRBD1 (6 bases). Trimming shortened V by 3 bases and J by 3 bases, and 12 bases separated the two germline ends. Germline CDR1 and CDR2: GTSNPN and SVGIG (reference sequence). The length of the CDR3 is 13 residues. DNA of the CDR3: TGTGCCTGGAGCCCGGGACATTTCTACGAGCAGTACTTC. As protein: CAWSPGHFYEQYF. The full variable domain, rest sourced from reference TRBV30 and TRBJ2-7, is SQTIHQWPATLVQPVGSPLSLECTVEGTSNPNLYWYRQAAGRGLQLLFYSVGIGQISSEVPQNLSASRPQDRQFILSSKKLLLSDSGFYLCAWSPGHFYEQYFGPGTRLTVT.

The chain carries TRBV5-6 and TRBJ1-2; a possible D gene is TRBD1 (5 bases). CDR3 size: 11 residues. Between the trimmed V and J ends, which lost 4 bases and 8 bases, there was a span of 9 bases. Germline V gene lookup returns CDR1 SGHDT and CDR2 YYEEEE. The CDR3 is CASSRGGGYTF. The CDR3 DNA sequence: TGTGCCAGCAGCAGGGGTGGGGGCTACACCTTC.

The V call is TRBV2, the J call TRBJ1-2; D is uncertain. This CDR3 comprises 13 residues. Per germline, CDR1 SNHLY and CDR2 FYNNEI. The germline V and J ends were trimmed by 3 bases and 8 bases, with 13 bases remaining between them. The CDR3 spells CASSEGGTAGYTF. The DNA for the CDR3 is TGTGCCAGCAGTGAGGGAGGCACGGCGGGCTACACCTTC. The full variable domain, its missing parts supplied by reference TRBV2 and TRBJ1-2, is EPEVTQTPSHQVTQMGQEVILRCVPISNHLYFYWYRQILGQKVEFLVSFYNNEISEKSEIFDDQFSVERPDGSNFTLKIRSTKLEDSAMYFCASSEGGTAGYTFGSGTRLTVV.